Presented here are 23 T cell receptor beta chains from one specimen sequenced in a study of blood T cells in healthy people across ages. Alongside a J-beta primer mix, a sample-barcoded 5' primer served in a second PCR lasting about 7 to 11 cycles. TCRdb re-called the 5' RACE reads through MiXCR, storing one row per CDR3 protein. This repertoire shows fewer than 900,000 distinct CDR3 sequences, roughly 50% found once; its top ten account for 30% to 35%. Material: blood. These receptors all stem from a woman aged 55-69 years in good health.

The V call is TRBV20-1, the J call TRBJ1-5, with D tentatively TRBD1 (6 bases). Trimming shortened V by 0 bases and J by 2 bases, and 11 bases separated the two germline ends. Germline V CDR1 and CDR2: DFQATT, SNEGSKA (reference sequence). The length of the CDR3 is 15 residues. CDR3 DNA: TGCAGTGCTAGAGATCGAAGACAGGGCAATCAGCCCCAGCATTTT. It yields the protein CSARDRRQGNQPQHF.

The V call is TRBV7-9, the J call TRBJ1-2; perhaps TRBD1 as D (6 bases). The CDR3 length is 14 residues. Trimming left V 1 base short and J 8 bases short, with 14 bases between. Germline CDR1 reads SEHNR; CDR2 reads FQNEAQ (reference sequence). The CDR3 reads CASSLDSGARGYTF. The CDR3, as DNA: TGTGCCAGCAGCTTAGATTCGGGGGCGCGAGGCTACACCTTC.

This clonotype was seen more than once but under ten times. The chain uses TRBV5-6 and TRBJ2-7; TRBD2 aligns across 7 bases. The CDR3 sequence is 15 residues long. Trimming cost V 1 base and J 5 bases; bases outside gene matches: 9. Germline V gene data show CDR1 as SGHDT and CDR2 as YYEEEE. The DNA for the CDR3 is TGTGCCAGCAGCTTGAGAGGACTAGTTAACCACGAGCAGTACTTC. This sequence encodes CASSLRGLVNHEQYF. Looking up the rest from reference TRBV5-6 and TRBJ2-7 gives the full variable domain: DAGVTQSPTHLIKTRGQQVTLRCSPKSGHDTVSWYQQALGQGPQFIFQYYEEEERQRGNFPDRFSGHQFPNYSSELNVNALLLGDSALYLCASSLRGLVNHEQYFGPGTRLTVT.

This clonotype was seen a handful of times. The chain is built from TRBV7-2 and TRBJ1-2; no reliable D call. V was trimmed by 6 bases and J by 4 bases, leaving 12 bases between them. There are 13 residues in the CDR3. Germline V gives CDR1 SGHTA, CDR2 FQGNSA. This CDR3 is CASSLGGSYGYTF. The DNA of the CDR3 is TGTGCCAGCAGTTTGGGCGGAAGCTATGGCTACACCTTC.

The V call is TRBV7-2, the J call TRBJ2-5; D remains ambiguous. This CDR3 comprises 14 residues. CDR1 is SGHTA and CDR2 is FQGNSA in the germline V gene. V was cut by 4 bases and J by 1 base, with 10 bases left in between. The chain's CDR3 is CASSSRQLQETQYF. As DNA, the CDR3 is TGTGCCAGCAGCTCCCGACAACTCCAAGAGACCCAGTACTTC. The full variable domain, its missing parts supplied by reference TRBV7-2 and TRBJ2-5, is GAGVSQSPSNKVTEKGKDVELRCDPISGHTALYWYRQSLGQGLEFLIYFQGNSAPDKSGLPSDRFSAERTGGSVSTLTIQRTQQEDSAVYLCASSSRQLQETQYFGPGTRLLVL.

A few counts support this clonotype. The V gene is TRBV4-3, the J gene TRBJ2-1; D is perhaps TRBD1 or TRBD2 (6 bases each). V was clipped by 1 base and J by 6 bases, with 22 bases between them. Germline CDR1 reads LGHNA; CDR2 reads YSLEER. The CDR3 runs to 18 residues. This chain's CDR3 is CASSQVIGGGDKGNEQFF. The CDR3, as DNA: TGCGCCAGCAGCCAAGTAATTGGAGGGGGAGATAAGGGCAATGAGCAGTTCTTC.

This clonotype was recorded a few times. V and J are TRBV4-3 and TRBJ2-7; D not certain. CDR1 and CDR2 from the germline V gene are LGHNA and YSLEER. The CDR3 length is 14 residues. The germline V and J ends were trimmed by 2 bases and 3 bases, with 11 bases remaining between them. DNA for the CDR3: TGCGCCAGCAGCCAAATGGGTTTGAGCTACGAGCAGTACTTC. Its translation: CASSQMGLSYEQYF.

With regard to this clonotype: A much larger clone lies a single base off, so this may be a read error. V is TRBV29-1 and J is TRBJ2-7; maybe TRBD2 (6 bases). Deletions cut 5 bases from V and 7 bases from J, with 21 bases between. The CDR3 is 14 amino acids. In germline, CDR1 is SQVTM, CDR2 ANQGSEA. The CDR3 region is CSVRPDYPYNEQYF. CDR3 bases: TGCAGCGTTCGGCCGGACTATCCTTACAATGAGCAGTACTTC.

CDR3 nucleotides: TGTGCCAGCACTTCGGCGGGGGCCGGCAAAAACATTCAGTACTTC. As protein: CASTSAGAGKNIQYF. This sequence joins TRBV28 and TRBJ2-4, with D maybe TRBD2 (7 bases). The CDR3 contains 15 residues. CDR1 and CDR2 from the germline V gene are MDHEN and SYDVKM. V lost 7 bases and J lost 3, with 16 bases in between.

On this clonotype: An end of the junction differs from the germline gene, which may be a read error. The chain joins TRBV2 to TRBJ2-6; D unresolved. The CDR3 is 16 residues long. Germline CDR1 reads SNHLY; CDR2 reads FYNNEI. The CDR3 region has the DNA TGTGCCAGCACCCTCAGGCGGAACTCTGGGACCAACGTCCTGACTTTC. It encodes CASTLRRNSGTNVLTF.

The genes are TRBV11-3 and TRBJ2-1; TRBD1 might be the D (5 bases). CDR1 SGHNT and CDR2 YENEEA come from the germline V gene. V was clipped by 0 bases and J by 10 bases, with 13 bases between them. The CDR3 has 14 amino acids. The CDR3 DNA reads as TGTGCCAGCAGCTTAGATAGGGGTCTCGCCGAGCAGTTCTTC. It specifies CASSLDRGLAEQFF.

A single count supports this clonotype. This chain joins TRBV20-1 and TRBJ1-1; D gene ambiguous. V gave up 2 bases and J gave up 4 bases, with 11 bases separating them. The germline gives CDR1 DFQATT, CDR2 SNEGSKA (reference sequence). There are 13 residues in the CDR3. For the CDR3, the DNA is TGCAGTGCTAGAACGTCTCTGGGCACTGAAGCTTTCTTT. As protein: CSARTSLGTEAFF.

The chain recombines TRBV7-9 with TRBJ2-4; D gene ambiguous. The V and J ends lost 5 bases and 8 bases respectively, with 16 bases between them. The germline V gene encodes CDR1 SEHNR and CDR2 FQNEAQ (reference sequence). This CDR3 is built from 14 residues. The CDR3 sequence is CASSRSDPADIQYF. CDR3 DNA sequence: TGTGCCAGCAGCCGGTCTGACCCGGCGGACATTCAGTACTTC.

This chain links TRBV29-1 with TRBJ2-7; D is unclear. CDR3 size: 13 residues. The V gene's germline CDR1 is SQVTM and CDR2 ANQGSEA. Trimming cost V 0 bases and J 4 bases, with 10 bases left between them. CDR3 protein: CSVEDFVGYEQYF. The CDR3 nucleotides read TGCAGCGTTGAAGATTTCGTAGGGTACGAGCAGTACTTC.

The chain uses TRBV4-1 and TRBJ2-1; D not certain. CDR1 is MGHRA and CDR2 is YSYEKL in the germline V gene. Trimming removed 2 bases from V and 7 bases from J, with 12 bases in between. The CDR3 is 14 amino acids. CDR3: CASSQQTSFNEQFF. CDR3 nucleotide sequence: TGCGCCAGCAGCCAACAGACTTCCTTTAATGAGCAGTTCTTC.

This chain uses TRBV6-2 or TRBV6-3 with TRBJ2-1, with 13 positions matching TRBD2. The end of the DNA is better explained by TRBJ2-7, so the J call may be wrong. CDR1 and CDR2 (germline): MNHEY, SVGEGT. This CDR3 spans 18 amino acids. CDR3 residues: CASSPLRLAGGKGNEQYF. In nucleotides, the CDR3 is TGTGCCAGCAGTCCCCTAAGACTAGCGGGAGGAAAGGGGAATGAGCAGTACTTC.

The CDR3 sequence is CASSLGGKPYEQYF. CDR3 DNA: TGCGCCAGCAGCTTGGGCGGGAAGCCCTACGAGCAGTACTTC. The chain carries TRBV5-1 and TRBJ2-7; D possibly corresponds to TRBD2 (6 bases). Trimming pared 0 bases from V and 2 bases from J, leaving 9 bases between. CDR3 size: 14 residues. Germline CDR1 is SGHRS and CDR2 is YFSETQ.

The rearrangement uses TRBV6-5 and TRBJ2-7; D not certain. Germline CDR1 MNHEY, CDR2 SVGAGI. The CDR3 has 12 residues. Trimming pared 5 bases from V and 6 bases from J, leaving 11 bases between. CDR3 in amino acids: CASSAADGEQYF. Here the CDR3 DNA reads TGTGCCAGCAGTGCCGCCGACGGCGAGCAGTACTTC.

The rearrangement uses TRBV18 and TRBJ2-5; possibly TRBD1 for D (5 bases). The length of the CDR3 is 15 residues. The germline V and J ends were trimmed by 0 bases and 3 bases, with 11 bases remaining between them. The V gene's germline CDR1 is KGHSH and CDR2 LQKENI. As DNA, the CDR3 is TGTGCCAGCTCACCACCGGGTGCCAGGGAAGAGACCCAGTACTTC. Protein product: CASSPPGAREETQYF.

This chain joins TRBV28 and TRBJ1-5; 7 bases align to TRBD1. The V gene end was trimmed by 6 bases and the J gene end by 7 bases; junction bases not matched to a gene: 9. The CDR3 totals 14 residues. The germline V gene has CDR1 MDHEN and CDR2 SYDVKM. The CDR3 loop reads CASSPDRVLQPQHF. In DNA, the CDR3 is TGTGCCAGCAGCCCAGACAGGGTTCTACAGCCCCAGCATTTT.

Comment on this clonotype: No conserved phenylalanine or tryptophan ends this CDR3, so it is likely a read error. The chain uses TRBV7-9 and TRBJ2-5, with D perhaps TRBD2 (6 bases). Matching the DNA end better, TRBJ2-1 makes the J call doubtful. Germline CDR1 SEHNR, CDR2 FQNEAQ (reference sequence). CDR3 size: 18 residues. This CDR3 reads CASSLFSGVGDLRNEQFL. CDR3 nucleotide sequence: TGTGCCAGCAGCTTATTCTCGGGAGTCGGAGATTTGAGGAATGAGCAGTTCTTA.

V usage is TRBV20-1 and J usage is TRBJ2-1, with a tentative D call TRBD2 (6 bases). The germline V gene encodes CDR1 DFQATT and CDR2 SNEGSKA (reference sequence). The V end was cut by 7 bases, the J end by 1 base, with 11 bases between. The CDR3 is made up of 13 amino acids. The CDR3 reads CSGPGVSYNEQFF. CDR3 DNA sequence: TGCAGTGGGCCGGGGGTATCCTACAATGAGCAGTTCTTC.

This clonotype has ten or more counts. The V call is TRBV29-1, the J call TRBJ2-5; 7 bases are shared with TRBD1. CDR1 SQVTM and CDR2 ANQGSEA come from the germline V gene. The CDR3 has 11 amino acids. The V gene end was trimmed by 5 bases and the J gene end by 4 bases; junction bases not matched to a gene: 1. CDR3 sequence: CSVNRGETQYF. The CDR3 DNA follows: TGCAGCGTTAACAGGGGAGAGACCCAGTACTTC.